These 20 T cell receptor beta chains originate from one sample sequenced in a study of CD8+CD57+ T cells in acquired aplastic anemia. Researchers used genomic DNA as the template to profile TCR beta VDJ and CDR3. Each CDR3 protein gets one entry after TCRdb re-called the reads with MiXCR. The repertoire includes about 120,000 distinct CDR3 sequences, about 50% of them detected once, and roughly 32% sits in the top ten. CD8+CD57+ cell expansion had been shown by flow cytometry in patients chosen for sequencing. Sequencing was done on a sample of sorted CD4+, CD8+, or CD8+CD57+ T cells (not recorded which) from PBMCs. The receptor source for this set is a human donor with aplastic anemia.

This sequence joins TRBV7-2 and TRBJ1-1, with D perhaps TRBD1 (5 bases). Germline CDR1 SGHTA, CDR2 FQGNSA. This CDR3 is 13 amino acids long. V shed 1 base and J shed 5 bases, with 8 bases lying between them. DNA of the CDR3: TGTGCCAGCAGCTTAGTTCAGGGTACTGAAGCTTTCTTT. It encodes CASSLVQGTEAFF.

This clonotype has at least ten counts. For the CDR3, the DNA is TGCGCCAGCAGCCGCAGGGACGGAGGCACTGAAGCTTTCTTT. It specifies CASSRRDGGTEAFF. V gene TRBV4-3 combines with J gene TRBJ1-1, with TRBD1 as a possible D gene (5 bases). The CDR3 contains 14 residues. Germline lookup yields CDR1 LGHNA and CDR2 YSLEER. V dropped 4 bases and J dropped 4 bases, with 13 bases sitting between them.

The genes are TRBV9 and TRBJ1-6, with D maybe TRBD1 (5 bases). Germline lookup yields CDR1 SGDLS and CDR2 YYNGEE. The CDR3 totals 17 residues. V was cut by 0 bases and J by 6 bases, with 16 bases left in between. CDR3 in DNA: TGTGCCAGCAGCGTAGACCCTGCTGGGACGGGTAATTCACCCCTCCACTTT. Its protein is CASSVDPAGTGNSPLHF.

The V call is TRBV2, the J call TRBJ2-7; TRBD2 matches 8 bases. The germline CDR1 and CDR2 sequences are SNHLY and FYNNEI. This CDR3 is 13 amino acids long. With 9 bases clipped from V and 0 bases from J, the junction kept 4 bases outside the gene matches. In DNA, the CDR3 is TGTGCCAGTCTGGCGGGGGGCTCCTACGAGCAGTACTTC. Protein sequence: CASLAGGSYEQYF.

The chain carries TRBV10-3 and TRBJ1-5; 8 bases are a match to TRBD1. This CDR3 region has 13 residues. Per germline, CDR1 ENHRY and CDR2 SYGVKD. V shed 10 bases, J shed 5 bases, and the junction held 7 bases outside the gene matches. CDR3 amino acids: CATTQGADQPQHF. CDR3 nucleotide sequence: TGTGCCACGACCCAGGGGGCGGATCAGCCCCAGCATTTT.

This clonotype was observed at least ten times. This chain links TRBV2 with TRBJ2-2, with D maybe TRBD2 (5 bases). V gave up 8 bases and J gave up 0 bases, with 10 bases separating them. Germline V gene sequence: CDR1 SNHLY, CDR2 FYNNEI. This CDR3 has 14 residues. CDR3 amino acids: CASRGIANTGELFF. DNA of the CDR3: TGTGCCAGCCGGGGTATAGCGAACACCGGGGAGCTGTTTTTT. Looking up the rest from reference TRBV2 and TRBJ2-2 gives the full variable domain: EPEVTQTPSHQVTQMGQEVILRCVPISNHLYFYWYRQILGQKVEFLVSFYNNEISEKSEIFDDQFSVERPDGSNFTLKIRSTKLEDSAMYFCASRGIANTGELFFGEGSRLTVL.

The chain employs TRBV2 and TRBJ2-6; D gene uncertain. V was trimmed by 11 bases and J by 12 bases, leaving 5 bases between them. Germline-derived CDR1 and CDR2 are SNHLY and FYNNEI. This CDR3 region has 8 residues. CDR3 DNA: TGTGCCCCAATCGTCCTGACTTTC. Translating gives CAPIVLTF.

To note about this clonotype: The germline gene is not matched at one end of the junction; a read error may be the cause. The chain joins TRBV10-3 to TRBJ1-6, with TRBD1 as a possible D gene (5 bases). Per germline, CDR1 ENHRY and CDR2 SYGVKD. The CDR3 loop spans 14 amino acids. This chain's CDR3 is CASSVTGWDSPLHF. DNA of the CDR3: TGTGCCAGCAGTGTAACAGGTTGGGATTCACCCCTCCACTTT.

This clonotype was seen at least ten times. The chain couples TRBV7-9 to TRBJ1-2; 7 bases line up with TRBD1. The germline V gene has CDR1 SEHNR and CDR2 FQNEAQ (reference sequence). V shed 5 bases and J 6 bases; nucleotides not matched to a gene: 6. The CDR3 contains 13 residues. The CDR3 DNA reads as TGTGCCAGCAGCAGGACAGGCGGAGATGGCTACACCTTC. Protein sequence: CASSRTGGDGYTF.

The V call is TRBV20-1, the J call TRBJ2-7, with 10 positions matching TRBD2. CDR1 is DFQATT and CDR2 is SNEGSKA in the germline V gene (reference sequence). The CDR3 is made up of 13 amino acids. The V gene end was trimmed by 7 bases and the J gene end by 1 base; junction bases not matched to a gene: 4. This CDR3 is CSDSGGDSYEQYF. DNA of the CDR3: TGCAGTGACAGCGGGGGGGATTCCTACGAGCAGTACTTC.

The J gene is TRBJ1-2, the V gene TRBV20-1; tentative D call: TRBD1 (6 bases). Germline CDR1 DFQATT, CDR2 SNEGSKA (reference sequence). V dropped 2 bases and J dropped 6 bases, with 19 bases sitting between them. The CDR3 sequence is 15 residues long. CDR3 DNA: TGCAGTGCTAGACCTCAAACAGGGTCACACCATGGCTACACCTTC. Protein sequence: CSARPQTGSHHGYTF.

The chain couples TRBV6-5 to TRBJ2-1; D may be TRBD1 (5 bases). The V gene's germline CDR1 is MNHEY and CDR2 SVGAGI. Trimming took 6 bases from V and 7 from J, leaving 13 bases between them. This CDR3 region has 13 residues. The CDR3 loop is CASRTGRANEQFF. The DNA of the CDR3 is TGTGCCAGCAGGACCGGCAGGGCGAATGAGCAGTTCTTC.

The chain carries TRBV7-9 and TRBJ1-2, with 7 nucleotides matching TRBD1. The trim removed 5 bases at V and 6 bases at J, leaving 12 bases unmatched. Germline V gives CDR1 SEHNR, CDR2 FQNEAQ (reference sequence). The CDR3 contains 15 residues. CDR3 coding DNA: TGTGCCAGCAGCCAAGTTTCGGGGACAGAGAATGGCTACACCTTC. The encoded protein is CASSQVSGTENGYTF.

This chain joins TRBV13 and TRBJ1-4, with a tentative D call TRBD1 (5 bases). Germline V gene sequence: CDR1 PRHDT, CDR2 FYEKMQ (reference sequence). Trimming removed 0 bases from V and 5 bases from J, with 13 bases in between. CDR3 length equals 16 residues. As DNA, the CDR3 is TGTGCCAGCAGCTTAGGCGCGCTCAGGGAGAATGAAAAACTGTTTTTT. Residues: CASSLGALRENEKLFF.

V gene TRBV7-2 combines with J gene TRBJ2-2, with D uncertain. Trimming stripped 6 bases from V and 7 bases from J, with 6 bases between. Germline V lookup: CDR1 SGHTA, CDR2 FQGNSA. The CDR3 has 11 amino acids. The CDR3 loop reads CASRYDGELFF. CDR3 in DNA: TGTGCCAGCAGATATGACGGGGAGCTGTTTTTT.

J is TRBJ2-3 and V is TRBV20-1; TRBD2 aligns across 9 bases. Trimming took 7 bases from V and 5 from J; bases not matched to a gene: 4. The germline gives CDR1 DFQATT, CDR2 SNEGSKA (reference sequence). This CDR3 region has 12 residues. The CDR3 nucleotides read TGCAGTGTGGCGGGAGGGGAAGATACGCAGTATTTT. Translating gives CSVAGGEDTQYF.

The chain couples TRBV12-3 or TRBV12-4 to TRBJ2-1; D might be TRBD1 (6 bases). The V and J ends lost 8 bases and 6 bases respectively, with 17 bases between them. The CDR3 spans 14 residues. This chain's CDR3 is CASSIQDRRNEQFF. The CDR3 coding sequence is TGTGCCAGCTCCATCCAGGACAGACGCAATGAGCAGTTCTTC.

With regard to this clonotype: This sequence may be a read error, since a much larger clone differs from it by one base. This chain connects TRBV3-1 to TRBJ1-1, with 8 bases lining up with TRBD1. This CDR3 is built from 12 residues. Unmatched junction bases numbered 2, after V lost 0 bases and J lost 11 bases. Germline V gene sequence: CDR1 LGHDT, CDR2 YNNKEL (reference sequence). The CDR3 spells CASSQETGDAFF. The CDR3 nucleotides are TGTGCCAGCAGCCAAGAGACAGGGGACGCTTTCTTT. The complete variable domain, with remaining parts taken from reference TRBV3-1 and TRBJ1-1, reads DTAVSQTPKYLVTQMGNDKSIKCEQNLGHDTMYWYKQDSKKFLKIMFSYNNKELIINETVPNRFSPKSPDKAHLNLHINSLELGDSAVYFCASSQETGDAFFGQGTRLTVV.

At least ten counts were recorded for this clonotype. The V call is TRBV5-1, the J call TRBJ2-1; TRBD2 matches at 9 bases. The CDR3 spans 16 residues. Germline CDR1 and CDR2: SGHRS and YFSETQ. V dropped 2 bases and J dropped 8; count of bases not matched to a gene: 11. Here the CDR3 reads CASSFTSVQREDEQFF. CDR3 bases: TGCGCCAGCAGCTTTACCTCAGTACAGCGGGAGGATGAGCAGTTCTTC.

Ten or more counts support this clonotype. V gene TRBV24-1 combines with J gene TRBJ2-1; tentative D call: TRBD1 (5 bases). V lost 0 bases and J 2 bases, leaving 7 bases between the germline ends. Germline values: CDR1 KGHDR, CDR2 SFDVKD. The CDR3 runs to 15 residues. The CDR3 region has the DNA TGTGCCACCAGTGATTTGGGGGCGACCTACAATGAGCAGTTCTTC. Translated, it gives CATSDLGATYNEQFF.